The source of this TCR beta chain is a study of breast tumors, draining lymph nodes, adjacent tissues. MiXCR, applied by TCRdb to the multiplex PCR reads, yields one record per CDR3 protein. The sample contains 60,000 to 75,000 distinct CDR3 sequences, approximately 57% of which appear only once. From germline, CDR1 is SNHLY and CDR2 FYNNEI. The CDR3 spans 16 residues. Turning to this clonotype: Its ends do not fully match the called genes, so a read error is possible.

The genes are TRBV2 and TRBJ1-6, with TRBD1 matching 11 bases. The sequenced sample consisted of breast tumor tissue. The TCR sequence derives from a female donor with breast cancer. Some clones in this sample may be carry-over from other donors' samples. This CDR3 reads CASGERTGGAGSPLHF. CDR3 DNA: TGTGCCAGCGGTGAGAGGACAGGGGGCGCCGGTTCACCTCTCCACTTC.